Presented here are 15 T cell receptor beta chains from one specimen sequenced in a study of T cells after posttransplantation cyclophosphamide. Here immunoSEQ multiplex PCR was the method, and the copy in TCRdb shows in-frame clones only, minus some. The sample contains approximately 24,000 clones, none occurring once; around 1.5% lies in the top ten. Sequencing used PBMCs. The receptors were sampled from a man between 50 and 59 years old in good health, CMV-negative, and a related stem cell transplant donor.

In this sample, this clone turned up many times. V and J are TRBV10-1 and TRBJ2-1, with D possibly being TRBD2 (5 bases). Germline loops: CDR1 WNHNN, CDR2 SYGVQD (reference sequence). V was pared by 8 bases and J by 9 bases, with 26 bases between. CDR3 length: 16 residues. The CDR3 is CASAGLSSSETGEQFF. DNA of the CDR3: TGCGCCAGCGCGGGCTTGAGTAGCTCTGAAACTGGTGAGCAGTTCTTC.

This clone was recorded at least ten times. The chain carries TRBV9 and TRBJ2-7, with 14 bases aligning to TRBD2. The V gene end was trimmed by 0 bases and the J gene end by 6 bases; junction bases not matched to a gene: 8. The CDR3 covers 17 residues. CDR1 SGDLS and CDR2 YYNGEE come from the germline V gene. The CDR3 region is CASSVDPGLAGGTEQYF. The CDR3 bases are TGTGCCAGCAGCGTAGATCCCGGACTAGCGGGAGGTACCGAGCAGTACTTC. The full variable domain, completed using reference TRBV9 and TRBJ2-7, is DSGVTQTPKHLITATGQRVTLRCSPRSGDLSVYWYQQSLDQGLQFLIQYYNGEERAKGNILERFSAQQFPDLHSELNLSSLELGDSALYFCASSVDPGLAGGTEQYFGPGTRLTVT.

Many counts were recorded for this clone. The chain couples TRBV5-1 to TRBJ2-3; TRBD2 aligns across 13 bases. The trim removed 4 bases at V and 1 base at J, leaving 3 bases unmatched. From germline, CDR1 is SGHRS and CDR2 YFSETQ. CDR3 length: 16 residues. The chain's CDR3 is CASSILAGGGTDTQYF. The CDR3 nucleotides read TGCGCCAGCAGCATACTAGCGGGGGGGGGCACAGATACGCAGTATTTT.

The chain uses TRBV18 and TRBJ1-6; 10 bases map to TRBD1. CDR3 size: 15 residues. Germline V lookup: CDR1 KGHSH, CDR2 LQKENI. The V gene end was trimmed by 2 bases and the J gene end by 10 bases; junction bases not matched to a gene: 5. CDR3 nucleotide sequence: TGTGCCAGCTCACCAACCGGGACAGGGGAATCACCCCTCCACTTT. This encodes CASSPTGTGESPLHF.

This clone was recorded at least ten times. The CDR3 nucleotides read TGTGCCAGCAGCTTAGAGCGGCGTTCACCCCTCCACTTT. Amino acid sequence: CASSLERRSPLHF. The J gene is TRBJ1-6, the V gene TRBV7-3, with D uncertain. This CDR3 has 13 amino acids. V dropped 2 bases and J dropped 9 bases, with 8 bases sitting between them. The germline CDR1 and CDR2 sequences are SGHTA and FQGTGA.

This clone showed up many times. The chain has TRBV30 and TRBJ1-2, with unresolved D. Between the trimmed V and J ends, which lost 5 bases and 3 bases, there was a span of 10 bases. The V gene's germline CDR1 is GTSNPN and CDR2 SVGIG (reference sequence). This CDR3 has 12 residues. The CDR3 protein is CAWAGSHYGYTF. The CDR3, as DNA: TGTGCCTGGGCGGGGTCCCACTATGGCTACACCTTC.

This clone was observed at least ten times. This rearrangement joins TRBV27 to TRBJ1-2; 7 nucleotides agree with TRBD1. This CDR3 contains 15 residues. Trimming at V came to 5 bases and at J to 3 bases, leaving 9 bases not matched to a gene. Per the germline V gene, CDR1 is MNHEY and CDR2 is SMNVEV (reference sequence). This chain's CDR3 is CASSRQGSPYYGYTF. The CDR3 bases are TGTGCCAGCAGTAGACAGGGAAGCCCCTACTATGGCTACACCTTC.

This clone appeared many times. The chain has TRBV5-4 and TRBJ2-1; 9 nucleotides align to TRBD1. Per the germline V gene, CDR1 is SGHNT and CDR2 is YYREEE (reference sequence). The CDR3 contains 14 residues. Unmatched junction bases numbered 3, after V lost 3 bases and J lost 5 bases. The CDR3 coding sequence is TGTGCCAGCAGCTCCAGGGACAGGGACAATGAGCAGTTCTTC. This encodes CASSSRDRDNEQFF.

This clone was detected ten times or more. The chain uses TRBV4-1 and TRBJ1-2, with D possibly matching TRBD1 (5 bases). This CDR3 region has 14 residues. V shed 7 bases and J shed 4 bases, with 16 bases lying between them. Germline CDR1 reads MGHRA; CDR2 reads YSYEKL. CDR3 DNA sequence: TGCGCCAGCACCGAGGCCGGGGGTGGCTATGGCTACACCTTC. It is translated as CASTEAGGGYGYTF.

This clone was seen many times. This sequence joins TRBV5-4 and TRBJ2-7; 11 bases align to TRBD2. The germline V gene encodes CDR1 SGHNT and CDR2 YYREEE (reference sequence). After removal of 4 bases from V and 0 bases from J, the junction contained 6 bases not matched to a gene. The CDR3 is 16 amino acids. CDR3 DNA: TGTGCCAGCAGCAAAGGGACTAGCGGTAACTCCTACGAGCAGTACTTC. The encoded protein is CASSKGTSGNSYEQYF.

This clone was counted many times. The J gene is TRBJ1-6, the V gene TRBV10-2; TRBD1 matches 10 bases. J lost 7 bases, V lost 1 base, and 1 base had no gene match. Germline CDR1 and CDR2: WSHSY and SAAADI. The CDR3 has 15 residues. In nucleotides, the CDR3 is TGCGCCAGCAGTGAGTTGGGACAGGGGAATTCACCCCTCCACTTT. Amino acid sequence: CASSELGQGNSPLHF.

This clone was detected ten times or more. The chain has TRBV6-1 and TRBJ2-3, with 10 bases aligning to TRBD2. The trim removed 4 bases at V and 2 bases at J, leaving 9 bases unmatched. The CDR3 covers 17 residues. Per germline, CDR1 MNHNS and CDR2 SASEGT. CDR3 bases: TGTGCCAGCAGTGTAAAAACAGCGGGGGGGATCACAGATACGCAGTATTTT. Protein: CASSVKTAGGITDTQYF.

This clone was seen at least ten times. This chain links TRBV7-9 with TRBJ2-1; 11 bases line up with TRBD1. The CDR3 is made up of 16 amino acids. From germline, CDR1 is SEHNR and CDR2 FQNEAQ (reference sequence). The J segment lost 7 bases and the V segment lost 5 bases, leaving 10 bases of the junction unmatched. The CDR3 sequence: CASSPRGQGGLNEQFF. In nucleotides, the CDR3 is TGTGCCAGCAGCCCCCGGGGACAGGGGGGGCTGAATGAGCAGTTCTTC.

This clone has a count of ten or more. The CDR3, as DNA: TGTGCCAGCAGTTTGGCCCCGACAGGGTCCTACGAGCAGTACTTC. Translating gives CASSLAPTGSYEQYF. The chain is built from TRBV27 and TRBJ2-7; 7 positions agree with TRBD1. The CDR3 runs to 15 residues. Germline V gene data show CDR1 as MNHEY and CDR2 as SMNVEV (reference sequence). The ends lost 3 bases at V and 1 base at J; junction bases unmatched: 6.

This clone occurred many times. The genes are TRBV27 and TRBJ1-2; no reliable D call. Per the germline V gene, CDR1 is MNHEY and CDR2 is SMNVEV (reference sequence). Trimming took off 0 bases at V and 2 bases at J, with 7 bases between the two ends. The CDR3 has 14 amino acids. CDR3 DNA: TGTGCCAGCAGTTTATCGGGAGGGAACTATGGCTACACCTTC. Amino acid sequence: CASSLSGGNYGYTF.